A selection of T cell receptor beta chains follows, all from one sample in a study of radiation and T cells in renal cell carcinoma. Only in-frame clones appear in the TCRdb table, and some are missing; sequencing was by immunoSEQ multiplex PCR. The repertoire holds over 120,000 clones, around nine tenths seen once, with around 17% in the top ten. The sample consisted of blood, taken from a patient whose treatment included radiotherapy and nephrectomy. These receptors were obtained from a woman aged 45-65 years with renal cell carcinoma. CDR3s include the opening cysteine and the closing phenylalanine or tryptophan. Fields, in order: clone size, D gene, J gene, V gene, CDR3 protein, CDR3 DNA. D genes are given only for firm matches. Rows give clone size only sometimes, using once, few, many, or a class for an expanded clone.

NA TRBD2 TRBJ2-5 TRBV4-3 CASSLGLGWETQYF TGCGCCAGCAGCCTGGGACTAGGCTGGGAGACCCAGTACTTC
NA TRBD1 TRBJ2-5 TRBV28 CASSPGGVEETQYF TGTGCCAGCAGTCCAGGGGGTGTAGAAGAGACCCAGTACTTC
once TRBD1 TRBJ1-1 TRBV28 CASSFLRQGTAFF TGTGCCAGCAGTTTTCTACGACAGGGAACAGCTTTCTTT
NA TRBD2 TRBJ2-7 TRBV7-2 CASSTQIWTSGSSYEQYF TGTGCCAGCAGCACCCAAATATGGACTAGCGGGAGCTCCTACGAGCAGTACTTC
NA TRBD1 TRBJ2-1 TRBV6-5 CASSLQGNEQFF TGTGCCAGCAGTTTACAGGGGAATGAGCAGTTCTTC
NA TRBD1 TRBJ2-7 TRBV28 CASSSPGGGVAEQYF TGTGCCAGCAGCTCTCCAGGGGGCGGTGTGGCCGAGCAGTACTTC
NA NA TRBJ1-1 TRBV5-1 CASSGGLNTEAFF TGCGCCAGCAGTGGAGGGTTGAACACTGAAGCTTTCTTT
NA TRBD2 TRBJ2-2 TRBV10-1 CASRAGGAAGELFF TGCGCCAGCAGAGCCGGGGGGGCCGCCGGGGAGCTGTTTTTT
NA NA TRBJ1-2 TRBV4-2 CASSQEAHRYGYTF TGTGCCAGCAGCCAAGAAGCTCACCGCTATGGCTACACCTTC
NA NA TRBJ2-5 TRBV5-4 CASSLAQPPETQYF TGTGCCAGCAGCTTGGCACAGCCACCGGAGACCCAGTACTTC
NA NA TRBJ2-1 TRBV7-3 CASSQGTNNEQFF TGTGCCAGCAGCCAGGGGACTAACAATGAGCAGTTCTTC
few NA TRBJ2-5 TRBV19 CASSYPGEETQYF TGTGCCAGTAGTTATCCGGGTGAGGAGACCCAGTACTTC
NA TRBD2 TRBJ2-5 TRBV28 CASTPGGQETQYF TGTGCCAGCACCCCGGGGGGACAAGAGACCCAGTACTTC
NA NA TRBJ1-2 TRBV7-2 CASSSNRDTGEGYTF TGTGCCAGCAGCTCCAACAGGGACACCGGTGAGGGCTACACCTTC
NA NA TRBJ2-7 TRBV29-1 CSVVDWSSYEQYF TGCAGCGTTGTGGACTGGAGCTCCTACGAGCAGTACTTC
NA TRBD1 TRBJ1-4 TRBV27 CASSPFPTGGVREKLFF TGTGCCAGCAGTCCCTTTCCGACAGGGGGCGTGAGGGAAAAACTGTTTTTT
NA NA TRBJ1-1 TRBV19 CASNNLNTEAFF TGTGCCAGTAATAACCTGAACACTGAAGCTTTCTTT
NA NA TRBJ1-2 TRBV6-5 CASSYLQGYGYTF TGTGCCAGCAGTTACCTACAGGGCTATGGCTACACCTTC
NA NA TRBJ2-2 TRBV5-1 CASSLGPGLNTGELFF TGCGCCAGCAGCTTGGGCCCGGGGCTGAACACCGGGGAGCTGTTTTTT
NA NA TRBJ2-2 TRBV4-3 CASSPNSNPAVTGELFF TGCGCCAGCAGCCCAAACAGTAACCCCGCCGTCACCGGGGAGCTGTTTTTT
NA NA TRBJ1-6 TRBV28 CASNSGGDNSPLHF TGTGCCAGCAACTCCGGGGGTGACAATTCACCCCTCCACTTT
NA NA TRBJ1-4 TRBV7-2 CASSEAQGSATNEKLFF TGTGCCAGCAGCGAGGCCCAGGGAAGTGCAACTAATGAAAAACTGTTTTTT
NA NA TRBJ2-7 TRBV27 CASSLSGRSYEQYF TGTGCCAGCAGTTTATCAGGCCGCTCCTACGAGCAGTACTTC
NA NA TRBJ1-1 TRBV25-1 CASSEQGWNTEAFF TGTGCCAGCAGTGAACAGGGTTGGAACACTGAAGCTTTCTTT